Shown below are 8 T cell receptor beta chains from a single sample sequenced in a study of Ad26.COV2.S vaccination and SARS-CoV-2 variants. The method was immunoSEQ multiplex PCR; TCRdb's version includes in-frame clones alone and lacks a portion of them. The sample yields 400,000 to 450,000 clones, 90% seen once. The treatment denotes: around 19 received Ad26.COV2.S at low or high dose, single or two shots; 5 received placebo; per-sample allocation not given. Collection of samples fell on day 63 after the first vaccine or placebo injection. The sequencing used peripheral blood, collected in a trial of Ad26.COV2.S vaccine versus placebo. The receptor source for this set is a person aged 18 to 65 who received the Ad26.COV2.S COVID-19 vaccine or a placebo.

The CDR3 DNA is TGTGCCAGCAGTGCAGCGGGAGGCGGGTCCAATGAGCAGTTCTTC. This translates into CASSAAGGGSNEQFF. This chain connects TRBV28 to TRBJ2-1; 9 bases are shared with TRBD2. This CDR3 region has 15 residues. V shed 5 bases and J 6 bases; nucleotides not matched to a gene: 8. Germline V gene sequence: CDR1 MDHEN, CDR2 SYDVKM. Full variable domain (outside the CDR3, taken from reference TRBV28 and TRBJ2-1): DVKVTQSSRYLVKRTGEKVFLECVQDMDHENMFWYRQDPGLGLRLIYFSYDVKMKEKGDIPEGYSVSREKKERFSLILESASTNQTSMYLCASSAAGGGSNEQFFGPGTRLTVL.

The chain combines TRBV28 with TRBJ2-1; 10 nucleotides line up with TRBD1. Germline CDR1 is MDHEN and CDR2 is SYDVKM. Trimming at V came to 5 bases and at J to 8 bases, leaving 9 bases not matched to a gene. The CDR3 spans 15 residues. CDR3 coding DNA: TGTGCCAGCAGTCTTAGGACAGGGGGAGGACATGAGCAGTTCTTC. Protein product: CASSLRTGGGHEQFF. Full variable domain (outside the CDR3, taken from reference TRBV28 and TRBJ2-1): DVKVTQSSRYLVKRTGEKVFLECVQDMDHENMFWYRQDPGLGLRLIYFSYDVKMKEKGDIPEGYSVSREKKERFSLILESASTNQTSMYLCASSLRTGGGHEQFFGPGTRLTVL.

This chain joins TRBV7-2 and TRBJ2-1; D ambiguous. The V gene lost 4 bases and the J gene lost 0 bases, with 4 bases spanning the gap. Germline loops: CDR1 SGHTA, CDR2 FQGNSA. The CDR3 totals 13 residues. CDR3: CASSSSSYNEQFF. Here the CDR3 DNA reads TGTGCCAGCAGCTCGAGCTCCTACAATGAGCAGTTCTTC.

The chain uses TRBV7-2 and TRBJ1-1; D is uncertain. V was trimmed by 0 bases and J by 0 bases, leaving 8 bases between them. The germline V gene has CDR1 SGHTA and CDR2 FQGNSA. CDR3 length equals 15 residues. CDR3 sequence: CASSLAASMNTEAFF. The CDR3 DNA reads TGTGCCAGCAGCTTAGCTGCCAGTATGAACACTGAAGCTTTCTTT.

The chain uses TRBV19 and TRBJ2-7; perhaps TRBD2 as D (6 bases). Looked up from germline, CDR1 is LNHDA and CDR2 is SQIVND (reference sequence). This CDR3 comprises 14 residues. Trimming removed 1 base from V and 4 bases from J, with 11 bases in between. The CDR3 nucleotides are TGTGCCAGTAGTATAGCGGTCGGAGGGTACGAGCAGTACTTC. Its translation is CASSIAVGGYEQYF.

V usage is TRBV11-2 and J usage is TRBJ1-1; D is unresolved. In germline, CDR1 is SGHAT, CDR2 FQNNGV. CDR3 length: 15 residues. Trimming took 2 bases from V and 1 from J, leaving 11 bases between them. CDR3 coding DNA: TGTGCCAGCAGCTTAATCGGGGTCGGGAACACTGAAGCTTTCTTT. Protein sequence: CASSLIGVGNTEAFF.

The V call is TRBV10-3, the J call TRBJ1-3; maybe TRBD1 (5 bases). The CDR3 covers 13 residues. The germline V gene encodes CDR1 ENHRY and CDR2 SYGVKD. V dropped 8 bases and J dropped 6 bases, with 14 bases sitting between them. CDR3 loop: CAIADSLENTIYF. The CDR3 bases are TGTGCCATCGCCGACAGTCTCGAAAACACCATATATTTT.

The V call is TRBV5-1, the J call TRBJ1-4; a weak D match, TRBD1 (6 bases). The CDR3 loop spans 15 amino acids. Germline V gives CDR1 SGHRS, CDR2 YFSETQ. V lost 0 bases and J lost 8, with 14 bases in between. The CDR3 is CASSLGPGEEEKLFF. Written as DNA, the CDR3 is TGCGCCAGCAGCTTGGGGCCAGGGGAGGAGGAAAAACTGTTTTTT.